This T cell receptor beta chain was observed in a study of blood T cell repertoires in COVID-19. In the study overall: Researchers got acute and convalescent COVID-19 samples from the United States, Italy and Spain. PBMCs, B-cell-depleted T cells, or T cells provided the cDNA or gDNA that made up the material.

V lost 3 bases and J lost 4; bases outside the gene matches: 5. Germline-derived CDR1 and CDR2 are SGHKS and YYEKEE (reference sequence). This CDR3 region has 14 residues. In the study's own analysis: Amplifying reference gene primers gave estimates of nucleated cell counts. Measured with immunoSEQ multiplex PCR; TCRdb has only the in-frame clones, and not every one. D and trimming were read from the DNA, whereas the V and J calls and clone size are those reported in that table. This sample has about 220,000 clones, with more than 65% found just once. The J gene is TRBJ2-7, the V gene TRBV5-5; 9 nucleotides match TRBD1. The receptor was isolated from a man between 40 and 49 years old who had recovered from COVID-19. Sequences were obtained from peripheral blood. The CDR3 nucleotides read TGTGCCAGCAGCTACCGGGACAGGGTATACGAGCAGTACTTC. It yields the protein CASSYRDRVYEQYF.